Each of the 2 T cell receptor beta chains below was sequenced from the same sample in a study of cytomegalovirus exposure and HLA in healthy donors. A multiplex PCR was run with 60 Vbeta primers and 13 Jbeta primers. The repertoire was sequenced with immunoSEQ multiplex PCR; TCRdb's copy has only in-frame clones and lacks some. The profile shows roughly 110,000 clones, approximately 80% of them singletons. Specimen: PBMCs. The receptors stem from a woman aged 25 to 39 in good health and CMV-seronegative.

The CDR3 DNA reads as TGTGCCAGCAGCGTAGAGGTAGGGGGCCTTAATGAAAAACTGTTTTTT. This gives the protein CASSVEVGGLNEKLFF. The chain recombines TRBV9 with TRBJ1-4; 7 bases are shared with TRBD1. The junction had 6 bases not matched to a gene; V was cut back by 0 bases and J by 4 bases. CDR3 length: 16 residues. The germline V gene encodes CDR1 SGDLS and CDR2 YYNGEE. Complete variable domain (other parts from reference TRBV9 and TRBJ1-4): DSGVTQTPKHLITATGQRVTLRCSPRSGDLSVYWYQQSLDQGLQFLIQYYNGEERAKGNILERFSAQQFPDLHSELNLSSLELGDSALYFCASSVEVGGLNEKLFFGSGTQLSVL.

V gene TRBV30 combines with J gene TRBJ1-1, with 7 bases lining up with TRBD1. The CDR3 contains 14 residues. Per germline, CDR1 GTSNPN and CDR2 SVGIG (reference sequence). The trim removed 2 bases at V and 11 bases at J, leaving 14 bases unmatched. The CDR3 sequence is CAWSSYRGVGAAFF. The CDR3 DNA reads TGTGCCTGGAGTTCATACAGGGGCGTGGGGGCCGCTTTCTTT.